The 31 T cell receptor beta chains in this list originate from one sample, sequenced in a study of blood T cell repertoires in COVID-19. Produced via immunoSEQ multiplex PCR; TCRdb's table is partial and in-frame only. The sample holds 100,000 to 150,000 clones; about 89% are singletons and the top ten take around 20%. The specimen sequenced was peripheral blood. These receptor sequences come from a man aged 50-59 years with active or convalescent COVID-19.

The chain carries TRBV9 and TRBJ2-3; TRBD1 agrees at 7 bases. Germline V gives CDR1 SGDLS, CDR2 YYNGEE. V shed 4 bases and J 7 bases; nucleotides not matched to a gene: 6. The CDR3 is made up of 13 amino acids. As DNA, the CDR3 is TGTGCCAGCAGCCCTACAGGGGTAAATACGCAGTATTTT. The encoded protein is CASSPTGVNTQYF.

The chain is built from TRBV12-5 and TRBJ2-2; D is possibly TRBD1 (5 bases). The CDR3 spans 17 residues. V was trimmed by 4 bases and J by 3 bases, leaving 18 bases between them. Per the germline V gene, CDR1 is LGHNT and CDR2 is FRNRAP. The DNA of the CDR3 is TGTGCTAGTGGTTCCCCCCGGACATCGGGCCACACCGGGGAGCTGTTTTTT. This codes for CASGSPRTSGHTGELFF.

The rearrangement joins TRBV10-3 to TRBJ1-3; D is ambiguous. This CDR3 spans 17 amino acids. V lost 3 bases to trimming and J lost 1 base, with 16 bases between them. Germline CDR1 is ENHRY and CDR2 is SYGVKD. CDR3 sequence (DNA): TGTGCCATCAGTGAAATATCGGTGACTAGATCTGGAAACACCATATATTTT. Translating gives CAISEISVTRSGNTIYF.

The chain is built from TRBV5-1 and TRBJ1-5, with 7 bases that match TRBD1. The CDR3 is 15 amino acids. Germline V gene lookup returns CDR1 SGHRS and CDR2 YFSETQ. With V trimmed by 3 bases and J by 0 bases, 3 bases remained unmatched. The CDR3: CASSSTGASNQPQHF. In nucleotides, the CDR3 is TGCGCCAGCAGCTCAACAGGGGCTAGCAATCAGCCCCAGCATTTT.

V usage is TRBV5-1 and J usage is TRBJ1-2; 10 positions agree with TRBD1. Losses at the gene ends were 0 bases for V and 8 bases for J; bases not matched to a gene: 7. The CDR3 length is 15 residues. The germline V gene has CDR1 SGHRS and CDR2 YFSETQ. CDR3 in DNA: TGCGCCAGCAGCTTGGGACAGGGACAGGGGTTAGGCTACACCTTC. Protein sequence: CASSLGQGQGLGYTF.

Only one count was recorded for this clone. This chain joins TRBV6-5 and TRBJ1-6; 8 bases map to TRBD1. Germline CDR1 reads MNHEY; CDR2 reads SVGAGI. V trimming: 8 bases; J trimming: 7 bases; junction bases outside the gene matches: 4. This CDR3 region has 13 residues. The CDR3 region is CASGQGRNSPLHF. For the CDR3, the DNA is TGTGCCAGCGGACAGGGTCGAAATTCACCCCTCCACTTT.

The chain combines TRBV7-8 with TRBJ2-7; 9 nucleotides align to TRBD2. This CDR3 contains 15 residues. The germline V gene encodes CDR1 SGHVS and CDR2 FQNEAQ. Germline trimming cut 1 base from V and 1 base from J; bases unmatched to any gene: 2. The CDR3 spells CASSLGTSASYEQYF. CDR3 nucleotide sequence: TGTGCCAGCAGCTTAGGGACTAGCGCATCCTACGAGCAGTACTTC.

The rearrangement uses TRBV5-1 and TRBJ1-1; possibly TRBD1 for D (6 bases). The ends were cut back, 4 bases at V and 0 bases at J, with 13 bases in the middle. The CDR3 loop spans 15 amino acids. Germline V gene lookup returns CDR1 SGHRS and CDR2 YFSETQ. The CDR3 is CASSVRGGLNTEAFF. The CDR3, as DNA: TGCGCCAGCAGCGTCAGGGGTGGGTTGAACACTGAAGCTTTCTTT. Using reference TRBV5-1 and TRBJ1-1 for the parts outside the CDR3, the full variable domain is KAGVTQTPRYLIKTRGQQVTLSCSPISGHRSVSWYQQTPGQGLQFLFEYFSETQRNKGNFPGRFSGRQFSNSRSEMNVSTLELGDSALYLCASSVRGGLNTEAFFGQGTRLTVV.

The rearrangement uses TRBV3-1 (or the pseudogene TRBV3-2) and TRBJ1-2, with TRBD1 matching 10 bases. CDR3 length: 19 residues. Germline V CDR1 and CDR2: LGHDT, YNNKEL (reference sequence). V was pared by 0 bases and J by 8 bases, with 18 bases of the junction left unmatched. The DNA for the CDR3 is TGTGCCAGCAGCCAAGATAAAGGGACAGGGGCCCATCCTTTAACGGGCTACACCTTC. Residues: CASSQDKGTGAHPLTGYTF.

As concerns this clone: Other DNA variants within this sample encode the same CDR3. The CDR3 coding sequence is TGTGCCAGCAGTGAACCGGGACAGGGGTACAATGAGCAGTTCTTC. Translated, it gives CASSEPGQGYNEQFF. The chain carries TRBV6-1 and TRBJ2-1; 10 bases are shared with TRBD1. Losses at the gene ends were 2 bases for V and 4 bases for J; bases not matched to a gene: 2. There are 15 residues in the CDR3. The germline gives CDR1 MNHNS, CDR2 SASEGT.

V is TRBV28 and J is TRBJ2-5, with TRBD1 identical over 10 bases. This CDR3 comprises 16 residues. The V gene end was trimmed by 3 bases and the J gene end by 0 bases; junction bases not matched to a gene: 4. CDR1 is MDHEN, CDR2 SYDVKM, per germline. This CDR3 reads CASSFRTGGHQETQYF. The CDR3 bases are TGTGCCAGCAGTTTTAGGACAGGGGGGCACCAAGAGACCCAGTACTTC.

J is TRBJ2-2 and V is TRBV7-9; tentatively, D is TRBD1 (5 bases). The germline V gene has CDR1 SEHNR and CDR2 FQNEAQ (reference sequence). The CDR3 is 15 amino acids. V was cut by 4 bases and J by 2 bases, with 11 bases left in between. This CDR3 reads CASSSKQVNTGELFF. The DNA of the CDR3 is TGTGCCAGCAGCTCTAAACAGGTTAACACCGGGGAGCTGTTTTTT.

This clone was counted only a few times. V gene TRBV2 combines with J gene TRBJ2-7; D perhaps matches TRBD1 (7 bases). V was shortened by 6 bases and J by 7 bases, with 16 bases between the two germline ends. Germline CDR1 reads SNHLY; CDR2 reads FYNNEI. The CDR3 runs to 13 residues. The DNA of the CDR3 is TGTGCCAGCAGGGGGGGACAGTTTCTAGAGCAGTACTTC. It is translated as CASRGGQFLEQYF.

V and J are TRBV19 and TRBJ2-3; 8 nucleotides align to TRBD2. Germline values: CDR1 LNHDA, CDR2 SQIVND (reference sequence). The length of the CDR3 is 14 residues. With V trimmed by 4 bases and J by 4 bases, 4 bases remained unmatched. CDR3 nucleotides: TGTGCCAGTAGTAGCGGGGGGCTTGCAGATACGCAGTATTTT. Amino acid sequence: CASSSGGLADTQYF.

The J gene is TRBJ2-1, the V gene TRBV18; TRBD1 agrees at 7 bases. The germline V gene encodes CDR1 KGHSH and CDR2 LQKENI. This CDR3 is 15 amino acids long. The ends lost 3 bases at V and 3 bases at J; junction bases unmatched: 5. CDR3 coding DNA: TGTGCCAGCTCACCGAGTCCAGGGGGCTACAATGAGCAGTTCTTC. It encodes CASSPSPGGYNEQFF.

The chain uses TRBV3-1 (or the pseudogene TRBV3-2) and TRBJ1-3; D unresolved. The CDR3 is made up of 14 amino acids. Trimming removed 3 bases at V and 0 bases at J, with 6 bases between. CDR1 and CDR2 from the germline V gene are LGHDT and YNNKEL (reference sequence). The CDR3 region is CASSQGLSGNTIYF. The CDR3, as DNA: TGTGCCAGCAGCCAGGGCCTCTCTGGAAACACCATATATTTT.

V is TRBV10-1 and J is TRBJ2-1; 10 bases match TRBD2. The J segment lost 4 bases and the V segment lost 1 base, leaving 13 bases of the junction unmatched. Germline lookup yields CDR1 WNHNN and CDR2 SYGVQD (reference sequence). The CDR3 totals 19 residues. The CDR3 protein is CASSELALPLAGKYNEQFF. The CDR3 nucleotides read TGCGCCAGCAGTGAGTTAGCCCTCCCACTAGCGGGGAAGTACAATGAGCAGTTCTTC.

This clone was seen a single time. The CDR3 nucleotides read TGTGCCAGCAGCGGACAGGGATACTCCTCTGGGGCCAACGTCCTGACTTTC. As protein: CASSGQGYSSGANVLTF. The chain has TRBV21-1 and TRBJ2-6; TRBD1, the table's D call, was not compared with the DNA. TRBV21-1 is a pseudogene locus. The CDR3 is 17 amino acids.

DNA of the CDR3: TGCGCCAGCAGTGCGGTTGGGACTAGCGGCTACAATGAGCAGTTCTTC. Its protein product is CASSAVGTSGYNEQFF. V gene TRBV10-1 combines with J gene TRBJ2-1; 11 nucleotides line up with TRBD2. Germline V gene sequence: CDR1 WNHNN, CDR2 SYGVQD (reference sequence). The CDR3 loop spans 16 amino acids. V trimming: 4 bases; J trimming: 3 bases; junction bases outside the gene matches: 5.

The J gene is TRBJ2-5, the V gene TRBV3-1 (or the pseudogene TRBV3-2); a possible D gene is TRBD1 (5 bases). The CDR3 has 15 residues. V was trimmed by 2 bases and J by 4 bases, leaving 14 bases between them. The germline V gene has CDR1 LGHDT and CDR2 YNNKEL (reference sequence). CDR3 in amino acids: CASSQRAGRGETQYF. The CDR3 DNA is TGTGCCAGCAGCCAAAGGGCAGGGCGCGGAGAGACCCAGTACTTC.

Written as DNA, the CDR3 is TGTGCCAGTCAGGAGACAGGGGGCAATCAGCCCCAGCATTTT. Its translation: CASQETGGNQPQHF. The V gene is TRBV2, the J gene TRBJ1-5, with 8 positions matching TRBD1. The germline V gene has CDR1 SNHLY and CDR2 FYNNEI. The CDR3 consists of 14 residues. With V trimmed by 9 bases and J by 2 bases, 6 bases remained unmatched.

This clone was counted between two and nine times. The genes are TRBV5-5 and TRBJ2-1; 8 nucleotides line up with TRBD1. Unmatched junction bases numbered 9, after V lost 2 bases and J lost 8 bases. The CDR3 spans 15 residues. Germline CDR1 is SGHKS and CDR2 is YYEKEE (reference sequence). CDR3 nucleotide sequence: TGTGCCAGCAGCTTCCGGCAGGGGGCTGGGGATGAGCAGTTCTTC. It translates to CASSFRQGAGDEQFF.

The chain combines TRBV27 with TRBJ2-5, with 7 bases that match TRBD2. The CDR3 spans 18 residues. Germline lookup yields CDR1 MNHEY and CDR2 SMNVEV (reference sequence). The J segment lost 5 bases and the V segment lost 4 bases, leaving 19 bases of the junction unmatched. CDR3 sequence: CASSYIVRLAVSEETQYF. CDR3 in DNA: TGTGCCAGCAGTTATATAGTACGGCTAGCGGTAAGCGAGGAGACCCAGTACTTC.

This clone has a single count. The J gene is TRBJ2-3, the V gene TRBV30, with 7 bases matching TRBD2. The CDR3 runs 15 residues. The trim removed 3 bases at V and 0 bases at J, leaving 6 bases unmatched. Germline CDR1 GTSNPN, CDR2 SVGIG (reference sequence). This CDR3 reads CAWSSPSGSTDTQYF. The CDR3 DNA sequence: TGTGCCTGGAGCAGCCCTAGCGGAAGCACAGATACGCAGTATTTT.

The genes are TRBV5-1 and TRBJ2-5; 10 bases fit TRBD2. Germline CDR1 reads SGHRS; CDR2 reads YFSETQ. V lost 3 bases and J lost 5; bases outside the gene matches: 7. The CDR3 has 15 residues. DNA for the CDR3: TGCGCCAGCAGCTCCACTAGCGGGACCATGGAGACCCAGTACTTC. It encodes CASSSTSGTMETQYF.

This clone has a count of ten or more. V is TRBV7-2 and J is TRBJ1-6; D perhaps matches TRBD1 (6 bases). The CDR3 is made up of 16 amino acids. The ends were cut back, 5 bases at V and 10 bases at J, with 21 bases in the middle. Per the germline V gene, CDR1 is SGHTA and CDR2 is FQGNSA. The CDR3 sequence: CASSPETGFLGSPLHF. Here the CDR3 DNA reads TGTGCCAGCAGCCCTGAGACAGGCTTTTTAGGATCACCCCTCCACTTT.

This chain connects TRBV7-2 to TRBJ1-2; D call uncertain. The CDR3 loop spans 14 amino acids. Trimming stripped 5 bases from V and 0 bases from J, with 10 bases between. Germline assignment: CDR1 SGHTA and CDR2 FQGNSA. The DNA for the CDR3 is TGTGCCAGCAGCCTGGACTGGGCTAACTATGGCTACACCTTC. The encoded protein is CASSLDWANYGYTF.

The gene calls are TRBV15 and TRBJ2-7, with no clear D. V lost 7 bases and J 2 bases, leaving 21 bases between the germline ends. This CDR3 has 16 residues. Germline CDR1 and CDR2: LNHNV and YYDKDF (reference sequence). CDR3 coding DNA: TGTGCCACCACACACTCCAGGCGTTGGAACCCCTACGAGCAGTACTTC. Protein sequence: CATTHSRRWNPYEQYF.

The J gene is TRBJ2-3, the V gene TRBV29-1, with D perhaps matching TRBD1 (6 bases). CDR1 is SQVTM, CDR2 ANQGSEA, per germline. The CDR3 is 16 amino acids. V was cut by 7 bases and J by 8 bases, with 28 bases left in between. For the CDR3, the DNA is TGCAGCGCCACTACTCAGGCAGGGGTCCCGGTGCGTACGCAGTATTTT. Amino acids: CSATTQAGVPVRTQYF.

This clone was observed a handful of times. This rearrangement joins TRBV7-2 to TRBJ1-5, with 7 bases matching TRBD1. Per the germline V gene, CDR1 is SGHTA and CDR2 is FQGNSA. This CDR3 contains 16 residues. Trimming cost V 5 bases and J 0 bases; bases outside gene matches: 7. CDR3 loop: CASSLRTGYSNQPQHF. The CDR3 nucleotides read TGTGCCAGCAGCCTACGGACAGGATATAGCAATCAGCCCCAGCATTTT.

Here the CDR3 reads CAWSFSGNQPQHF. CDR3 sequence (DNA): TGTGCCTGGAGTTTCTCGGGGAATCAGCCCCAGCATTTT. The V call is TRBV30, the J call TRBJ1-5; D remains ambiguous. The V end lost 2 bases, the J end lost 4 bases, and 9 bases lay between the germline ends. The CDR3 is 13 residues long. Germline V gene data show CDR1 as GTSNPN and CDR2 as SVGIG (reference sequence).